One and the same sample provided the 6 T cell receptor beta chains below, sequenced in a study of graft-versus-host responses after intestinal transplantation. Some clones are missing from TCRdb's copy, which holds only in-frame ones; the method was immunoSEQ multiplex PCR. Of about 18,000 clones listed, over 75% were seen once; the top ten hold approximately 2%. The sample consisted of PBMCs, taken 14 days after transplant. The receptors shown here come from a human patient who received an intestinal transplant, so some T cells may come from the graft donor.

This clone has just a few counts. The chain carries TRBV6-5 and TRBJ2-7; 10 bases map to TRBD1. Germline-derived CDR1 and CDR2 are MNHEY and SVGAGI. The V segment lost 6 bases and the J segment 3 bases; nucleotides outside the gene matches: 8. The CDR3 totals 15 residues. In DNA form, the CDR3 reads TGTGCCAGCAGACCCCCGGGACAGGGGTACTACGAGCAGTACTTC. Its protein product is CASRPPGQGYYEQYF.

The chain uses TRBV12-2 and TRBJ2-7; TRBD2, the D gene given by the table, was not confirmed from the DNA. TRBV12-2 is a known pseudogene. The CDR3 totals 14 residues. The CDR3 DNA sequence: TGTGCAAGTCGCTCTAGCGGGGGACCCTACGAGCAGTACTTC. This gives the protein CASRSSGGPYEQYF.

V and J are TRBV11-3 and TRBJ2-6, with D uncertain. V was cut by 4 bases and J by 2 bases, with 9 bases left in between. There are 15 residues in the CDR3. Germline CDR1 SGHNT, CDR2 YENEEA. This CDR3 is CASSSPGAGANVLTF. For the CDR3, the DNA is TGTGCCAGCAGCTCCCCTGGGGCTGGGGCCAACGTCCTGACTTTC.

The CDR3 loop reads CASSPRGGQRNEQFF. Written as DNA, the CDR3 is TGTGCCAGCAGCCCCCGGGGGGGTCAGAGGAATGAGCAGTTCTTC. The J gene is TRBJ2-1, the V gene TRBV9, with TRBD2 identical over 8 bases. With V trimmed by 4 bases and J by 7 bases, 10 bases remained unmatched. This CDR3 has 15 residues. The V gene's germline CDR1 is SGDLS and CDR2 YYNGEE.

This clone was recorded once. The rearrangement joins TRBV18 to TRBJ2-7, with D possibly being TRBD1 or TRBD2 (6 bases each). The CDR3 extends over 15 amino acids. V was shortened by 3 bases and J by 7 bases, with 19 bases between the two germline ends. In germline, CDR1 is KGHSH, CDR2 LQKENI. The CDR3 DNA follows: TGTGCCAGCTCACCTGTTTGGGGGGCCAACTGGGAGCAGTACTTC. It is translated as CASSPVWGANWEQYF.

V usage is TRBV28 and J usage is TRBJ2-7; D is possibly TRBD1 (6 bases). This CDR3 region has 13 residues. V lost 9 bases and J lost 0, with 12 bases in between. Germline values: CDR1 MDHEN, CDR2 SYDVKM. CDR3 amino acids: CASRTGSSYEQYF. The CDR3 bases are TGTGCCAGTCGTACAGGGAGCTCCTACGAGCAGTACTTC.